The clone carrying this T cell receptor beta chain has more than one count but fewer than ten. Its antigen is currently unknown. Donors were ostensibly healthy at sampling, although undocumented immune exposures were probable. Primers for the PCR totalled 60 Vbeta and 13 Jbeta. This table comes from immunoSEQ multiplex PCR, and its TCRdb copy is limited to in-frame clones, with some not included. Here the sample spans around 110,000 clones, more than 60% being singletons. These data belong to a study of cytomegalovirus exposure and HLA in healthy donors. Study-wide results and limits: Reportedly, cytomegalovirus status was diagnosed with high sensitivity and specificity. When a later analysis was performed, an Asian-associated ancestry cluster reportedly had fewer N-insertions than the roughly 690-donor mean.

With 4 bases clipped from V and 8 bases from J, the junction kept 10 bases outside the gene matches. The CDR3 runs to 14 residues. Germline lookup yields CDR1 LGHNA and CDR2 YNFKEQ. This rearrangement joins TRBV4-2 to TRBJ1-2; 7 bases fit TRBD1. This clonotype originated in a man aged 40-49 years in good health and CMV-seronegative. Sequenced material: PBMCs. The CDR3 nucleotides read TGTGCCAGCAGCCCTCGACAGGGATTAGGAGGCTACACCTTC. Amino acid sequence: CASSPRQGLGGYTF.